This T cell receptor beta chain is drawn from a study of blood T cell repertoires in COVID-19. The CDR3 spans 13 residues. Germline assignment: CDR1 SGDLS and CDR2 YYNGEE. The ends were cut back, 0 bases at V and 6 bases at J, with 6 bases in the middle. Clones were sequenced by immunoSEQ multiplex PCR, and TCRdb holds only the in-frame ones, with some missing. The table shows under 80,000 clones, with around 88% occurring only once. This clone was seen once. The chain has TRBV9 and TRBJ2-2; no clear D gene. The sequencing sample was made of peripheral blood. The clonotype was recovered from a human donor in a cohort sampled during active COVID-19. The CDR3 reads CASSVVESGELFF. The CDR3 nucleotides are TGTGCCAGCAGCGTAGTGGAGTCCGGGGAGCTGTTTTTT. The complete variable domain, with remaining parts taken from reference TRBV9 and TRBJ2-2, reads DSGVTQTPKHLITATGQRVTLRCSPRSGDLSVYWYQQSLDQGLQFLIQYYNGEERAKGNILERFSAQQFPDLHSELNLSSLELGDSALYFCASSVVESGELFFGEGSRLTVL.